Presented here are 5 T cell receptor beta chains from one specimen sequenced in a study of blood T cells in healthy people across ages. The second PCR ran about 6 to 12 cycles with a sample-barcoded 5' primer and J-beta primers. Using its own MiXCR run on the 5' RACE reads, TCRdb lists one record per CDR3 protein. Here the sample spans over a million distinct CDR3 sequences, more than 40% being singletons. The sample was blood. The receptors derive from a woman between 55 and 75 years old in good health.

J is TRBJ1-2 and V is TRBV14; D unresolved. CDR1 and CDR2 (germline): SGHDN, FVKESK. This CDR3 is 13 amino acids long. The V end was cut by 1 base, the J end by 3 bases, with 6 bases between. The CDR3 region is CASSQVGYYGYTF. CDR3 bases: TGTGCCAGCAGCCAAGTCGGGTACTATGGCTACACCTTC.

The chain has TRBV5-6 and TRBJ2-1, with a weak D call TRBD2 (6 bases). CDR1 and CDR2 (germline): SGHDT, YYEEEE. There are 14 residues in the CDR3. The V end was cut by 4 bases, the J end by 8 bases, with 16 bases between. The CDR3 bases are TGTGCCAGCAGCGGCGGGACTTCAGATGATGAGCAGTTCTTC. It translates to CASSGGTSDDEQFF. Based on the CDR3 plus reference TRBV5-6 and TRBJ2-1, the full variable domain is DAGVTQSPTHLIKTRGQQVTLRCSPKSGHDTVSWYQQALGQGPQFIFQYYEEEERQRGNFPDRFSGHQFPNYSSELNVNALLLGDSALYLCASSGGTSDDEQFFGPGTRLTVL.

V is TRBV7-6 and J is TRBJ2-3, with D tentatively TRBD2 (5 bases). There are 14 residues in the CDR3. V was clipped by 4 bases and J by 4 bases, with 12 bases between them. CDR1 is SGHVS, CDR2 FNYEAQ, per germline. CDR3 loop: CASSSNLAADTQYF. The CDR3 DNA follows: TGTGCCAGCAGCTCCAACCTAGCAGCAGATACGCAGTATTTT.

CDR3 nucleotide sequence: TGCGCCAGCAGCTTGGCGGGACTAGCTGTGAATGAGCAGTTCTTC. Translation: CASSLAGLAVNEQFF. The chain carries TRBV5-1 and TRBJ2-1; TRBD2 matches 9 bases. Per the germline V gene, CDR1 is SGHRS and CDR2 is YFSETQ. V was pared by 0 bases and J by 7 bases, with 5 bases of the junction left unmatched. There are 15 residues in the CDR3.

This clonotype showed up just a few times. This chain uses TRBV5-1 with TRBJ2-7; TRBD1 aligns across 8 bases. This CDR3 is 14 amino acids long. CDR1 and CDR2 from the germline V gene are SGHRS and YFSETQ. J gave up 5 bases and V 4 bases, and 8 bases lay outside the gene matches. The CDR3 here is CASSPHRGSHEQYF. CDR3 DNA sequence: TGCGCCAGCAGCCCACACAGGGGGTCCCACGAGCAGTACTTC. The variable domain in full, with the rest retrieved from reference TRBV5-1 and TRBJ2-7, is KAGVTQTPRYLIKTRGQQVTLSCSPISGHRSVSWYQQTPGQGLQFLFEYFSETQRNKGNFPGRFSGRQFSNSRSEMNVSTLELGDSALYLCASSPHRGSHEQYFGPGTRLTVT.